Below, 17 T cell receptor beta chains from the same sample are listed, as sequenced in a study of blood T cells in healthy people across ages. Then a second PCR, running about 6 to 12 cycles, was carried out with a sample-barcoded 5' primer and a J-beta primer mix. One entry per CDR3 protein results from TCRdb running MiXCR on the 5' RACE reads. The table includes around 1.5 million distinct CDR3 sequences, 30% to 35% detected once. Specimen: blood. The receptor set was obtained from a woman under 40 in good health.

The chain is built from TRBV20-1 and TRBJ2-7, with D perhaps matching TRBD1 (6 bases). In germline, CDR1 is DFQATT, CDR2 SNEGSKA (reference sequence). The CDR3 sequence is 15 residues long. The V and J ends lost 0 bases and 3 bases respectively, with 15 bases between them. DNA for the CDR3: TGCAGTGCTAGAGATCCAAAGACAGGATTCTACGAGCAGTACTTC. This sequence encodes CSARDPKTGFYEQYF.

This clonotype was found a few times. The rearrangement uses TRBV9 and TRBJ1-4; D call uncertain. The CDR3 runs 16 residues. CDR1 is SGDLS, CDR2 YYNGEE, per germline. The V end lost 3 bases, the J end lost 1 base, and 13 bases lay between the germline ends. The CDR3 sequence is CASSAGGLGTNEKLFF. In DNA form, the CDR3 reads TGTGCCAGCAGCGCCGGTGGGTTAGGAACTAATGAAAAACTGTTTTTT.

The chain carries TRBV7-3 and TRBJ1-2, with D uncertain. V was clipped by 5 bases and J by 4 bases, with 14 bases between them. CDR1 is SGHTA and CDR2 is FQGTGA in the germline V gene. This CDR3 has 14 residues. CDR3 coding DNA: TGTGCCAGCAGCCAAAAAAAGGCAGGCTATGGCTACACCTTC. Its protein is CASSQKKAGYGYTF.

This clonotype turned up a few times. The V and J genes are TRBV18 and TRBJ2-3; no definite D call. The CDR3 covers 15 residues. The germline gives CDR1 KGHSH, CDR2 LQKENI. Trimming stripped 3 bases from V and 0 bases from J, with 10 bases between. The CDR3 is CASSPASRSTDTQYF. DNA of the CDR3: TGTGCCAGCTCACCGGCGAGTCGGAGCACAGATACGCAGTATTTT.

J is TRBJ2-1 and V is TRBV15; 12 bases align to TRBD2. V dropped 5 bases and J dropped 6; count of bases not matched to a gene: 5. Germline V gene lookup returns CDR1 LNHNV and CDR2 YYDKDF (reference sequence). This CDR3 has 15 amino acids. The CDR3 coding sequence is TGTGCCACCAGCGGACCGGGACTAGCGGGCAATGAGCAGTTCTTC. It codes for CATSGPGLAGNEQFF.

The CDR3 loop reads CATSRELTDTQYF. In DNA form, the CDR3 reads TGTGCCACCTCCCGAGAGTTAACAGATACGCAGTATTTT. V and J are TRBV15 and TRBJ2-3; D is ambiguous. Trimming left V 8 bases short and J 3 bases short, with 12 bases between. This CDR3 comprises 13 residues. Germline V CDR1 and CDR2: LNHNV, YYDKDF (reference sequence).

Only a few counts were recorded for this clonotype. This chain connects TRBV28 to TRBJ1-2, with a possible D match to TRBD1 (5 bases). The CDR3 is 13 amino acids. CDR1 is MDHEN, CDR2 SYDVKM, per germline. Trimming left V 7 bases short and J 4 bases short, with 13 bases between. The DNA for the CDR3 is TGTGCCAGCACCCGGGGACGGGTCTATGGCTACACCTTC. It codes for CASTRGRVYGYTF.

The CDR3 here is CAISEKDRRTGELFF. CDR3 DNA: TGTGCCATCAGCGAGAAGGACAGGCGGACCGGGGAGCTGTTTTTT. The V call is TRBV10-3, the J call TRBJ2-2, with 7 bases aligning to TRBD1. CDR3 size: 15 residues. V was pared by 6 bases and J by 5 bases, with 9 bases of the junction left unmatched. From germline, CDR1 is ENHRY and CDR2 SYGVKD.

The sample holds a few counts of this clonotype. The genes are TRBV5-6 and TRBJ2-7; 8 bases map to TRBD2. CDR1 SGHDT and CDR2 YYEEEE come from the germline V gene. The CDR3 contains 13 residues. V shed 8 bases and J 5 bases; nucleotides not matched to a gene: 9. The CDR3 DNA reads TGTGCCAGTTGCTCCGGGGGGGCCGACGAGCAGTACTTC. Translation: CASCSGGADEQYF.

The table lists this clonotype with a few counts. Written as DNA, the CDR3 is TGTGCCAGCAGTTACGGTGCCGGGACAGGAGCAGTTTTTACCTACGAGCAGTACTTC. Encoded protein: CASSYGAGTGAVFTYEQYF. The rearrangement links TRBV6-5 to TRBJ2-7; 8 bases align to TRBD1. The CDR3 covers 19 residues. Per germline, CDR1 MNHEY and CDR2 SVGAGI. V trimming: 2 bases; J trimming: 2 bases; junction bases outside the gene matches: 17.

This clonotype was found once. The rearrangement links TRBV5-1 to TRBJ1-1; no firm D call. CDR3 length: 14 residues. Germline V gene data show CDR1 as SGHRS and CDR2 as YFSETQ. V was cut by 4 bases and J by 2 bases, with 12 bases left in between. The CDR3 coding sequence is TGCGCCAGCAGCCACCCTCCCAAAAACACTGAAGCTTTCTTT. As protein: CASSHPPKNTEAFF.

The V and J genes are TRBV20-1 and TRBJ2-3; 8 positions agree with TRBD1. Trimming cost V 6 bases and J 9 bases; bases outside gene matches: 8. Germline-derived CDR1 and CDR2 are DFQATT and SNEGSKA (reference sequence). The length of the CDR3 is 12 residues. The CDR3 sequence is CSAVSDRETQYF. The CDR3 nucleotides are TGCAGTGCCGTGTCGGACAGGGAGACGCAGTATTTT.

The chain combines TRBV20-1 with TRBJ2-7; the D gene is possibly TRBD1 (5 bases). Germline V gene data show CDR1 as DFQATT and CDR2 as SNEGSKA (reference sequence). V was cut by 4 bases and J by 1 base, with 11 bases left in between. The CDR3 has 13 residues. The CDR3 nucleotides are TGCAGTGCTACCGACAGACCTTCCTACGAGCAGTACTTC. Protein product: CSATDRPSYEQYF.

The chain is built from TRBV6-5 and TRBJ2-5; the match to TRBD1 covers 7 bases. This CDR3 region has 15 residues. From germline, CDR1 is MNHEY and CDR2 SVGAGI. Trimming cost V 2 bases and J 1 base; bases outside gene matches: 4. The DNA for the CDR3 is TGTGCCAGCAGTTACATAGGGGGCCTCCAAGAGACCCAGTACTTC. Translated: CASSYIGGLQETQYF.

This chain uses TRBV2 with TRBJ2-7, with 8 bases matching TRBD1. CDR3 length: 15 amino acids. Per germline, CDR1 SNHLY and CDR2 FYNNEI. V lost 4 bases, J lost 2 bases, and 7 bases stayed unmatched. The CDR3 coding sequence is TGTGCCAGCAGTGTTCTAGGACAGGGCCCCTACGAGCAGTACTTC. Translation gives CASSVLGQGPYEQYF.

This chain joins TRBV5-1 and TRBJ1-1, with a possible D match to TRBD1 (5 bases). Germline CDR1 SGHRS, CDR2 YFSETQ. CDR3 length: 14 residues. With 6 bases removed from V and 0 bases from J, the gap between germline ends came to 12 bases. CDR3 protein: CASMIGDLNTEAFF. The CDR3 coding sequence is TGCGCCAGCATGATAGGGGACCTGAACACTGAAGCTTTCTTT. The complete variable domain, with remaining parts taken from reference TRBV5-1 and TRBJ1-1, reads KAGVTQTPRYLIKTRGQQVTLSCSPISGHRSVSWYQQTPGQGLQFLFEYFSETQRNKGNFPGRFSGRQFSNSRSEMNVSTLELGDSALYLCASMIGDLNTEAFFGQGTRLTVV.

V is TRBV6-2 or TRBV6-3 and J is TRBJ2-7; D gene unclear. Germline CDR1 reads MNHEY; CDR2 reads SVGEGT. The V gene lost 6 bases and the J gene lost 0 bases, with 12 bases spanning the gap. This CDR3 has 14 amino acids. In DNA, the CDR3 is TGTGCCAGCAGCCCCCTTGGTCCCTCCTACGAGCAGTACTTC. It yields the protein CASSPLGPSYEQYF.